This entry features one TCR beta chain sequence. This receptor's antigen is unknown. Nothing much larger sits one base from this clone, and base qualities are not available. To identify antigen-specific CD4+ T cell clonotypes by their expansion, the ViraFEST assay first stimulated PBMC with viral peptide pools and then applied TCR sequencing. After around ten days of culture, CD4+ T cells were isolated with the EasySep CD4+ T cell isolation kit. The absence of prior SARS-CoV-2 infection in healthy vaccine recipients was confirmed by negative nucleocapsid antibodies before and after vaccination. Approximately 2 million PBMC per well were cultured in IMDM with about 5% human AB serum, 10 IU/ml IL-2 and gentamicin, plus 10 ug/ml peptides. On days 3 and 7, half of the culture medium was replaced with fresh IL-2-containing medium. Each peptide stimulation condition was cultured in triplicate wells unless otherwise noted. PBMC were separated from whole blood using Ficoll-Paque Plus gradient centrifugation and were then either cryopreserved at -140C or used fresh. The spike proteins of SARS-CoV-2 and of the common cold coronaviruses HCoV-NL63, HCoV-OC43 and HCoV-229E were spanned by overlapping peptide pools. The QIAamp micro DNA kit was used to extract genomic DNA from the cultured CD4+ T cells.

These data originate in a study of vaccination effects on CD4 cells after COVID-19 (dated by TCRdb to 2022 to 2024). Turning to the overall study: Participants received two doses of either the BNT162b2 or the mRNA-1273 mRNA SARS-CoV-2 vaccine. In both COVID-19 convalescent patients and infection-naive vaccine recipients, the study compared SARS-CoV-2 spike-specific CD4+ TCR repertoires from before mRNA vaccination with those from after it. The full study included around nine COVID-19 convalescent patients and a few SARS-CoV-2-naive healthy vaccine recipients. In the study, cultures from other donors were sequenced using the Oncomine TCR Beta short-read assay on an Illumina iSeq 100. The research as a whole found: Among healthy vaccine recipients, nearly all vaccine-induced clones were SARS-CoV-2 mono-reactive, and only 1 of 255 was cross-reactive with common cold coronaviruses. Both infection-induced and vaccine-induced clones contracted markedly at late post-vaccination timepoints, which is consistent with waning T cell responses. Only a small number of convalescent patients were included, and no early post-infection timepoints were available, which limited the study.

The library was made by the immunoSEQ multiplex PCR assay. DNA from the cultured and isolated CD4+ T cells underwent TCR beta CDR3 sequencing. As for the original processing: Non-productive TCR sequences were discarded, and reads were trimmed to the CDR3 region, with only CDR3s of 7 or more amino acids retained. The MANAFEST web app was used to identify antigen-specific clonotypes by comparing expansion in peptide wells with expansion in reference cultures. For clones to be considered positive, expansion at FDR<0.05 versus reference and all other wells, an odds ratio above 5, and a frequency above 0.1% in two replicate wells were required. Clonotypes significantly expanded in SARS-CoV-2 spike wells and in at least one common cold coronavirus spike condition were defined as cross-reactive. CDR3 similarity was assessed by Levenshtein distance with the stringdist R package, and unrooted trees were built with ape in R 3.6.1. The clones in this table, taken by TCRdb from immuneACCESS, are in-frame only. Not every clone is retained; where verified, under half of the shortfall comes from an unresolved V gene, and the cause of the rest is unknown. V and J calls plus clone size are reproduced from that table; the DNA served to infer D and trimming. Counted in this sample were 78,000 or so clones; about 78% of them appeared once. The ten largest clones take up approximately 10% of the sample.

CDR1 and CDR2 were assigned from the germline V gene as SGHTA and FQGTGA. The CDR3, cysteine through phenylalanine, is 15 amino acids long. Of the read, only the CDR3 DNA is kept; its 45 bases are in frame from base 1. For this chain, trimming is 5 bases at the V end and 8 bases at the J end, and the number of junction bases without a gene match is 11. Material: CD4+ T cells from PBMCs cultured with SARS-CoV-2 spike peptides, obtained before COVID-19 vaccination. What the cell subset or site label conveys for this sample: SARS-CoV-2 spike overlapping peptide pool stimulation. This receptor was taken from a human donor who received a COVID-19 vaccine. The sequence links TRBV7-3 to TRBJ2-1; 8 central bases correspond to TRBD1. The CDR3 region has the sequence CASSPLRTGYDEQFF. The nucleotides read TGTGCCAGCAGCCCCCTACGGACAGGGTACGATGAGCAGTTCTTC.